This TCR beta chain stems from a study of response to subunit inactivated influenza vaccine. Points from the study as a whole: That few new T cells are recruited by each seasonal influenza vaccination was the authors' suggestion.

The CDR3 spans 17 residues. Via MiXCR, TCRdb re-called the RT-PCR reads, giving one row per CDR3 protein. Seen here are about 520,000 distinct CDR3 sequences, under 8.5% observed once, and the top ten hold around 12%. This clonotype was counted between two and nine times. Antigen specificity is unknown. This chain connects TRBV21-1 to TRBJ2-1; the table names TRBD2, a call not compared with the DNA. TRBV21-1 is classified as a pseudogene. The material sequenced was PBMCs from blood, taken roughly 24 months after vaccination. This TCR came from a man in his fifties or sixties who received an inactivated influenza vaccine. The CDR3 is CASSKKPAAITYNEQFF. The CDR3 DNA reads TGTGCCAGCAGCAAAAAACCAGCGGCCATTACCTACAATGAGCAGTTCTTC.